This TCR beta chain is drawn from a study of T-cell reconstitution after alpha-beta-depleted transplantation in children. The study's findings and limits: Reportedly, roughly two months post-transplant, alpha-beta T cells arose from several hundred expanded graft clones. By one year post-transplant, T-cell counts and diversity largely arose from T cells that were newly produced. Recipient T cells and thymic progenitors that survived were the source of the high TCRbeta diversity seen at day 60 in some patients.

The library targeted TCRbeta and was prepared with unique molecular identifiers. TCRdb re-called the PCR reads with MiXCR, one entry per CDR3 protein. Of approximately 980,000 distinct CDR3 sequences listed, under 30% are singletons. Germline CDR1 reads SGHRS; CDR2 reads YFSETQ. CDR3 size: 15 residues. The V gene lost 1 base and the J gene lost 2 bases, with 7 bases spanning the gap. This clonotype appeared a few times. What it binds is unknown. The chain is built from TRBV5-1 and TRBJ2-6; no clear D gene. Sequencing was performed on PBMCs, mostly from graft donor cells, taken 360 days after TCRalphabeta/CD19-depleted stem cell transplant. This clonotype was sampled from a boy younger than two who had a stem cell transplant for SCID, so the T cells may come from the graft donor. The CDR3 spells CASSLKAAGANVLTF. The CDR3 nucleotides are TGCGCCAGCAGCTTGAAGGCGGCTGGGGCCAACGTCCTGACTTTC.